This is a list of T cell receptor beta chains from one sample in a study of T cells after yellow fever vaccination. TCRdb independently ran MiXCR on the 5' RACE reads; one entry per CDR3 protein. The sample includes 200,000 to 250,000 distinct CDR3 sequences, approximately 3.3% of them seen just once. Sequencing was performed on CD4+ T cells sorted from PBMCs, taken 10 days after the yellow fever booster vaccination. Receptor source: a man in his late teens or twenties who received the YFV17D yellow fever vaccine. Both conserved end residues are trimmed from each CDR3. Only some rows state a clone size, as once, few, many or a class for expanded clones.

size: many
J: TRBJ1-3
V: TRBV12-3/TRBV12-4
CDR3: ASSSRALEGNTIY

size: many
J: TRBJ2-2
V: TRBV5-1
CDR3: ASSLDRGTGELF

size: -
J: TRBJ1-1
V: TRBV6-5
CDR3: ASSYSGGKGTEAF

size: few
J: TRBJ2-5
V: TRBV6-2/TRBV6-3
CDR3: ASSRGQGLDETQY

size: many
J: TRBJ2-6
V: TRBV20-1
CDR3: SARQTGANVLT

size: few
J: TRBJ2-7
V: TRBV5-1
CDR3: ASSLGESYEQY

size: many
J: TRBJ2-1
V: TRBV7-2
CDR3: ASSLDRVGGEQF

size: many
J: TRBJ2-4
V: TRBV28
CDR3: ASSLRGLIAKNIQY

size: many
J: TRBJ1-2
V: TRBV24-1
CDR3: ATSDRRTNGYT

size: many
J: TRBJ2-2
V: TRBV12-5
CDR3: ASGLTNTGELF

size: -
J: TRBJ2-3
V: TRBV27
CDR3: ASSEGAGDTQY

size: -
J: TRBJ1-4
V: TRBV9
CDR3: ASSVGQLNEKLF

size: many
J: TRBJ2-7
V: TRBV5-4
CDR3: ASSIDGREQY

size: few
J: TRBJ2-7
V: TRBV20-1
CDR3: SASKGRGYEQY

size: few
J: TRBJ1-2
V: TRBV20-1
CDR3: SAGGTGINYGYT

size: few
J: TRBJ2-2
V: TRBV12-3/TRBV12-4
CDR3: ASTLGTSGVGELF

size: many
J: TRBJ2-7
V: TRBV5-1
CDR3: ASSLETAYEQY

size: few
J: TRBJ2-7
V: TRBV5-1
CDR3: ASSSSLAGSYEQY

size: few
J: TRBJ2-5
V: TRBV20-1
CDR3: SASETSRHETQY

size: many
J: TRBJ2-1
V: TRBV5-5
CDR3: ASIIVTRSEQF

size: many
J: TRBJ1-2
V: TRBV7-2
CDR3: ASSSFVTGPYGYT

size: -
J: TRBJ2-2
V: TRBV20-1
CDR3: SAGRTVGELF

size: -
J: TRBJ2-1
V: TRBV7-9
CDR3: ASSRTTRFPEQF

size: many
J: TRBJ1-1
V: TRBV28
CDR3: ASSFPSRNTEAF

size: few
J: TRBJ2-3
V: TRBV4-1
CDR3: ASSRLLAANTDTQY

size: medium-sized
J: TRBJ2-1
V: TRBV7-9
CDR3: ASSLVASNHNEQF

size: many
J: TRBJ2-5
V: TRBV28
CDR3: ASSGLAGAKETQY

size: -
J: TRBJ2-5
V: TRBV7-2
CDR3: ASSSRRASGGYRETQY

size: many
J: TRBJ2-5
V: TRBV19
CDR3: ASSSRPGQEETQY

size: few
J: TRBJ1-2
V: TRBV5-1
CDR3: ASSPWDGAFNYGYT

size: many
J: TRBJ2-3
V: TRBV20-1
CDR3: SAGNPTGTTDTQY

size: many
J: TRBJ2-3
V: TRBV20-1
CDR3: SAKSPGADTQY

size: few
J: TRBJ2-5
V: TRBV20-1
CDR3: SATGGPGETQY

size: few
J: TRBJ2-1
V: TRBV19
CDR3: ASSMGSMSSYNEQF

size: many
J: TRBJ2-3
V: TRBV5-1
CDR3: ASSLSGTGASTDTQY

size: -
J: TRBJ2-3
V: TRBV10-3
CDR3: AIGLAGVTDTQY

size: many
J: TRBJ2-5
V: TRBV19
CDR3: ASSDRGRETQY

size: -
J: TRBJ2-1
V: TRBV7-2
CDR3: ASSLAPRGEQF

size: many
J: TRBJ2-3
V: TRBV7-2
CDR3: ASSSVDTQY

size: many
J: TRBJ2-2
V: TRBV11-3
CDR3: ASSLALSGTGELF

size: -
J: TRBJ1-4
V: TRBV18
CDR3: ASSPTSGQGYQEKLF

size: many
J: TRBJ1-6
V: TRBV7-2
CDR3: ASSPDGGSPLH

size: few
J: TRBJ2-3
V: TRBV19
CDR3: ASSIMGSTDTQY

size: many
J: TRBJ1-3
V: TRBV7-2
CDR3: ASSFQGTSGNTIY

size: -
J: TRBJ2-5
V: TRBV20-1
CDR3: SARFSGGAGETQY

size: many
J: TRBJ1-1
V: TRBV12-3/TRBV12-4
CDR3: ASSSQGALTEAF

size: many
J: TRBJ2-3
V: TRBV5-1
CDR3: ASSSTTRLAGGSADTQY

size: many
J: TRBJ1-3
V: TRBV7-2
CDR3: ASSLQGGGNTIY

size: many
J: TRBJ2-3
V: TRBV15
CDR3: ATSRAQGAGTDTQY

size: -
J: TRBJ1-6
V: TRBV6-2/TRBV6-3
CDR3: ASSQNSPLH

size: few
J: TRBJ2-7
V: TRBV6-2/TRBV6-3
CDR3: ASSSPQGGDEQY

size: many
J: TRBJ2-1
V: TRBV5-1
CDR3: ASSGRPDYNEQF

size: few
J: TRBJ1-2
V: TRBV12-3/TRBV12-4
CDR3: ASSFRESHPYT